One and the same sample provided the 5 T cell receptor beta chains below, sequenced in a study of CD8+ T cells in alopecia areata. RNA extraction was followed by reverse transcription into cDNA, which acted as the sequencing template. Data came from immunoSEQ multiplex PCR; TCRdb stores just in-frame clones and leaves some out. The sample consists of roughly 200,000 clones, 50% to 60% of them appearing once. Regarding treatment: oral pan-JAK inhibitor, 5-10 mg twice daily. Sequenced here: CD4+ T cells sorted from blood, sampled at week 4, from a patient treated with tofacitinib. The source is a human donor with alopecia areata.

The chain links TRBV13 to TRBJ2-5, with D perhaps TRBD1 (6 bases). This CDR3 has 14 amino acids. Germline assignment: CDR1 PRHDT and CDR2 FYEKMQ (reference sequence). The ends were cut back, 6 bases at V and 1 base at J, with 12 bases in the middle. The CDR3, as DNA: TGTGCCAGCAGTAGGGGGTTGGTCCAAGAGACCCAGTACTTC. The encoded protein is CASSRGLVQETQYF.

There are a few counts of this clone. The chain recombines TRBV30 with TRBJ2-7, with a tentative D call TRBD1 (6 bases). This CDR3 has 13 residues. The V gene's germline CDR1 is GTSNPN and CDR2 SVGIG (reference sequence). Trimming took off 4 bases at V and 6 bases at J, with 16 bases between the two ends. Here the CDR3 DNA reads TGTGCCTGGACGCAGGGGAGCCTCCTCGAGCAGTACTTC. This codes for CAWTQGSLLEQYF.

The chain has TRBV5-6 and TRBJ1-1; D ambiguous. This CDR3 is built from 14 residues. Trimming pared 1 base from V and 1 base from J, leaving 8 bases between. CDR1 is SGHDT, CDR2 YYEEEE, per germline. Here the CDR3 DNA reads TGTGCCAGCAGCTTGCAGTCGGAGAACACTGAAGCTTTCTTT. Translation: CASSLQSENTEAFF.

Only a few counts were recorded for this clone. This rearrangement joins TRBV29-1 to TRBJ2-5, with a possible D match to TRBD1 (6 bases). Germline V gene lookup returns CDR1 SQVTM and CDR2 ANQGSEA. With 7 bases removed from V and 2 bases from J, the gap between germline ends came to 23 bases. The CDR3 sequence is 16 residues long. As DNA, the CDR3 is TGCAGCGCCGTACCAGGCGAGGGGGTTCTGCAAGAGACCCAGTACTTC. Translated: CSAVPGEGVLQETQYF. Supplemented by reference TRBV29-1 and TRBJ2-5, the full variable domain reads SAVISQKPSRDICQRGTSLTIQCQVDSQVTMMFWYRQQPGQSLTLIATANQGSEATYESGFVIDKFPISRPNLTFSTLTVSNMSPEDSSIYLCSAVPGEGVLQETQYFGPGTRLLVL.

This clone showed up just once. The sample has other DNA sequences that encode this CDR3 too. For the CDR3, the DNA is TGCAGTGCCCTCCAAGAGACCCAGTACTTC. Amino acid sequence: CSALQETQYF. V and J are TRBV20-1 and TRBJ2-5; D uncertain. This CDR3 comprises 10 residues. Trimming took 6 bases from V and 1 from J, leaving 3 bases between them. Germline V CDR1 and CDR2: DFQATT, SNEGSKA (reference sequence).